This TCR beta chain was sequenced for a study of T cell responses to AZD1222 COVID-19 vaccine. Germline V gives CDR1 SGHRS, CDR2 YFSETQ. The CDR3 has 14 amino acids. J lost 6 bases, V lost 5 bases, and 8 bases had no gene match. As concerns this clone: Its antigen is not known.

General study findings and limits: Among the donors, most were white British and more were female, and clonal diversity was possibly underestimated.

The repertoire was sequenced with immunoSEQ multiplex PCR; TCRdb's copy has only in-frame clones and lacks some. The sample gives about 88,000 clones, about 88% of which show up once; approximately 5.2% is in the top ten. The chain joins TRBV5-1 to TRBJ2-3, with 8 bases identical to TRBD2. The specimen was peripheral blood, collected 28 days after the second AZD1222 dose. The receptor was derived from an adult who received the AZD1222 COVID-19 vaccine. In DNA form, the CDR3 reads TGCGCCAGCAGGGTCGCGAGCGGGGGTGATACGCAGTATTTT. Translation: CASRVASGGDTQYF.